The entry that follows covers one T cell receptor beta chain sequence. Its cognate antigen is unknown. These data are taken from a study of T cell repertoires in cytomegalovirus infection. Study as a whole: Indications of both CMV infection and matching HLA type were provided by public TCR beta signatures.

Each CDR3 protein is one row after TCRdb ran MiXCR on the reads. Altogether about 440,000 distinct CDR3 sequences are present, approximately 33% being singletons, with the ten largest covering roughly 13%. Study conclusions and caveats: Dominating the ex vivo response were TCR beta clonotypes that were CMV-specific and HLA-C-restricted.

This TCR came from a human donor in good health (CMV status not recorded). Some clones in this sample may be carry-over from other donors' samples. The sample taken for sequencing was PBMCs.

The CDR3 spells CASSGGGGGNTIYF. CDR3 bases: TGTGCCAGCAGTGGCGGAGGAGGTGGAAACACCATATATTTT. V usage is TRBV9 and J usage is TRBJ1-3, with D hard to call. Germline CDR1 SGDLS, CDR2 YYNGEE. The CDR3 is 14 amino acids. Trimming took 5 bases from V and 3 from J, leaving 12 bases between them. Complete variable domain (other parts from reference TRBV9 and TRBJ1-3): DSGVTQTPKHLITATGQRVTLRCSPRSGDLSVYWYQQSLDQGLQFLIQYYNGEERAKGNILERFSAQQFPDLHSELNLSSLELGDSALYFCASSGGGGGNTIYFGEGSWLTVV.